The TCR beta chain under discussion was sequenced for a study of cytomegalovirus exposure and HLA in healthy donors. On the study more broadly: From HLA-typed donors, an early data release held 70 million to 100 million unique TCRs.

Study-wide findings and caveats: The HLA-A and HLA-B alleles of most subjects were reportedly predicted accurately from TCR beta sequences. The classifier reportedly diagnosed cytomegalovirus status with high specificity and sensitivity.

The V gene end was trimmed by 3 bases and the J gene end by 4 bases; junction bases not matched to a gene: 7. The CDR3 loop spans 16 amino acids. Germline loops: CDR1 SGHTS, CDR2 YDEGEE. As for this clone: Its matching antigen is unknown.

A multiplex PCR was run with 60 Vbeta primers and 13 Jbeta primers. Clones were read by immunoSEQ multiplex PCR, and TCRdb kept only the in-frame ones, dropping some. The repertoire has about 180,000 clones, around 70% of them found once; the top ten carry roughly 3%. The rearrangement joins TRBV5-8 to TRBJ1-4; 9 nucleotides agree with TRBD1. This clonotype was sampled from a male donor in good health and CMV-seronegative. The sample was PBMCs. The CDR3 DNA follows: TGTGCCAGCAGCTCTCAACCGGGACAGGGTAATGAAAAACTGTTTTTT. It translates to CASSSQPGQGNEKLFF. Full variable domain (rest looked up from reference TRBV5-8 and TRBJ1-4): EAGVTQSPTHLIKTRGQQATLRCSPISGHTSVYWYQQALGLGLQFLLWYDEGEERNRGNFPPRFSGRQFPNYSSELNVNALELEDSALYLCASSSQPGQGNEKLFFGSGTQLSVL.